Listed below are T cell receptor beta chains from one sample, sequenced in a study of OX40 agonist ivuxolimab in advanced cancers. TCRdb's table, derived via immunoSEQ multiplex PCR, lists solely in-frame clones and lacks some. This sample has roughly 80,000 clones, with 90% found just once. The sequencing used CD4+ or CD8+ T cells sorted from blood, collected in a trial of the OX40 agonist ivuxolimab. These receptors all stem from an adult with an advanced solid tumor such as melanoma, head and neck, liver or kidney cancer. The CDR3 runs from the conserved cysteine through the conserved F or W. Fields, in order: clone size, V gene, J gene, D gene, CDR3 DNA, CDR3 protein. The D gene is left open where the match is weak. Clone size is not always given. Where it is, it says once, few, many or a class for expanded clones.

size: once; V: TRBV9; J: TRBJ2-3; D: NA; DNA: TGTGCCAGCAGCGTAGGGGGGATCAGCACAGATACGCAGTATTTT; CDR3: CASSVGGISTDTQYF
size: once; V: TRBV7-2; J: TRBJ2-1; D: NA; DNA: TGTGCCAGCAGCCTCTTGAGTCGGGAGCAGTTCTTC; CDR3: CASSLLSREQFF
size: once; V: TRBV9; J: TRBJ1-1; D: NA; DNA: TGTGCCAGCAGCGGTGGGATTCTGAACACTGAAGCTTTCTTT; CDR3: CASSGGILNTEAFF
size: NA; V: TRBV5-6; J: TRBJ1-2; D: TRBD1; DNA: TGTGCCAGCAGCCTCTTGGACAGGGGCTATGGCTACACCTTC; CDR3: CASSLLDRGYGYTF
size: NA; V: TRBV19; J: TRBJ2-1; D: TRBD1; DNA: TGTGCCGTTTCCAGGGGGCAGTCCTACAATGAGCAGTTCTTC; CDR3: CAVSRGQSYNEQFF
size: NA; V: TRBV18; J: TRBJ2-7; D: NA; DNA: TGTGCCAGCTCACCACCCCCATCGGGCTACGAGCAGTACTTC; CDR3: CASSPPPSGYEQYF
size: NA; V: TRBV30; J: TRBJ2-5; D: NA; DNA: TGTGCCTGGGACAGAGATTACGAAGAGACCCAGTACTTC; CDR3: CAWDRDYEETQYF
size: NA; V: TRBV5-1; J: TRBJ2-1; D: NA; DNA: TGCGCCAGCAGCATTAGCTCCTACAATGAGCAGTTCTTC; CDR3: CASSISSYNEQFF
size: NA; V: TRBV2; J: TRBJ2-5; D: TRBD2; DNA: TGTGCCAGCAGGGGGGGGGAGAAAGAGACCCAGTACTTC; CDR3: CASRGGEKETQYF
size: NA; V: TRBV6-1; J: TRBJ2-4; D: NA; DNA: TGTGCCAGCAGGGAAACAGGGGAGGACATTCAGTACTTC; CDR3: CASRETGEDIQYF
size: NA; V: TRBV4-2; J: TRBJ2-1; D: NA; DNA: TGTGCCAGCAGCCAGGGCAGCGGCAATGAGCAGTTCTTC; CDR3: CASSQGSGNEQFF
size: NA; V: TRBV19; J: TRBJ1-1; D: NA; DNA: TGTGCCAGTAAAGACTTTTTTAACACTGAAGCTTTCTTT; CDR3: CASKDFFNTEAFF
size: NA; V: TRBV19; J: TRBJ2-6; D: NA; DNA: TGTGCCAGTAAGGAGGGCTCTGGGGCCAACGTCCTGACTTTC; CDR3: CASKEGSGANVLTF
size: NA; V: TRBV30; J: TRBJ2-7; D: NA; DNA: TGTGCCTGGAGGAAACCGGGAGCCGAAGGCTACGAGCAGTACTTC; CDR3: CAWRKPGAEGYEQYF
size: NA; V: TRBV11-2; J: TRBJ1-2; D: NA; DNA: TGTGCCAGCAGCCACGGAGAGACAGGTGATGGCTACACCTTC; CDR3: CASSHGETGDGYTF
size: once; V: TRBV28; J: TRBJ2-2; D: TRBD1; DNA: TGTGCCGGCAAAAGGACAGGGCGGACCGGGGAGCTGTTTTTT; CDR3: CAGKRTGRTGELFF
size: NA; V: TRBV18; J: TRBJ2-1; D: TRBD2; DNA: TGTGCCAGCTCACCACCTAGCGGGAGGGGGAATGAGCAGTTCTTC; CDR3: CASSPPSGRGNEQFF
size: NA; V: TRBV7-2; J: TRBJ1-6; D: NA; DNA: TGTGCCAGCAGCCAACTATCTTCACCCCTCCACTTT; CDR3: CASSQLSSPLHF
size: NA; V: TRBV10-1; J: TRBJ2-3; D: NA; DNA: TGCGCCAGCAGTGAATGGCAGCGCCCGTCAGATACGCAGTATTTT; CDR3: CASSEWQRPSDTQYF
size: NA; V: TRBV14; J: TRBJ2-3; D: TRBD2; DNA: TGTGCCAGCAGCCCCTGGACTAGCGGGGGGAGCACAGATACGCAGTATTTT; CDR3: CASSPWTSGGSTDTQYF
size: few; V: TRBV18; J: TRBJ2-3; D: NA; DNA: TGTGCCAGCTCACCGGCTAGCGCTAGCACAGATACGCAGTATTTT; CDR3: CASSPASASTDTQYF
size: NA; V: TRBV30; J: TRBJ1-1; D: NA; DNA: TGTGCCTGGAGTGTACGGGGAAAAACGGACTGGCCTGAAGCTTTCTTT; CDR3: CAWSVRGKTDWPEAFF
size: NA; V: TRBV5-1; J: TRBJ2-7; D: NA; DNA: TGCGCCAGCAGCTTCGATAGGGGGAGCAGCGAGCAGTACTTC; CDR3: CASSFDRGSSEQYF
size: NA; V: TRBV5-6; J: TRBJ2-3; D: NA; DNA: TGTGCCAGCAGCCGCACAGATACGCAGTATTTT; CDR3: CASSRTDTQYF
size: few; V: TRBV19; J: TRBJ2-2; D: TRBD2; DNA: TGTGCCAGTAGGGGGTATAGCGGGAGGGGTAACACCGGGGAGCTGTTTTTT; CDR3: CASRGYSGRGNTGELFF
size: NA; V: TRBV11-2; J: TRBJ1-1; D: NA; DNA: TGTGCCAGCAGCCTCCAAGAGGGCACTGAAGCTTTCTTT; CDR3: CASSLQEGTEAFF
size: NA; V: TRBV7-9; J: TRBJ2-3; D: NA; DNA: TGTGCCAGCAGCTTGGCGGCCACAGATACGCAGTATTTT; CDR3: CASSLAATDTQYF
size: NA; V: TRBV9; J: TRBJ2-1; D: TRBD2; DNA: TGTGCCAGCAGCCTTGGGACTAGCGGGAGGGCGCGGACTTACAATGAGCAGTTCTTC; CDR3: CASSLGTSGRARTYNEQFF
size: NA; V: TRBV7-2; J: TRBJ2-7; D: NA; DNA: TGTGCCAGCAGAAAACCGGGATCGACGGACGAGCAGTACTTC; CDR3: CASRKPGSTDEQYF
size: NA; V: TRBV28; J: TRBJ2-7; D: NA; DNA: TGTGCCAGCAGCCCCGGCTCAGGGGACATCTCCTACGAGCAGTACTTC; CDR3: CASSPGSGDISYEQYF
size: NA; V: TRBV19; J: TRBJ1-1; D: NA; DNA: TGTGCCAGTAGTATAATGCCGACAAGTGAAGCTTTCTTT; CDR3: CASSIMPTSEAFF
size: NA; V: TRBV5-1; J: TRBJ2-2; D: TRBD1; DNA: TGCGCCAGCGCTAAGGGACAGGGGAACACCGGGGAGCTGTTTTTT; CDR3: CASAKGQGNTGELFF
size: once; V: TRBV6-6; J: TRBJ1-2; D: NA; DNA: TGTGCCAGCAACCTCAACTTACCGGGGGGAAGAAATGGCTACACCTTC; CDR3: CASNLNLPGGRNGYTF
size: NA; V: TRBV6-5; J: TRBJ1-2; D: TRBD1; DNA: TGTGCCAGCAGTGTTCAGGGGGCTGACTATGGCTACACCTTC; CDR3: CASSVQGADYGYTF
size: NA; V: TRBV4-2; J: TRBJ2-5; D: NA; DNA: TGTGCCAGCAGCCCCATCGGGACGGTTCAAGAGACCCAGTACTTC; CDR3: CASSPIGTVQETQYF
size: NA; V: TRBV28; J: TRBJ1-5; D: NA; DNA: TGTGCCAGCATCCTGGGGGGTATCCCCCGGGATCAGCCCCAGCATTTT; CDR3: CASILGGIPRDQPQHF
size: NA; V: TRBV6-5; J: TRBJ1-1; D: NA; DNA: TGTGCCAGCAGTTACTCGAAGGGCAGCCTTAACACTGAAGCTTTCTTT; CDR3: CASSYSKGSLNTEAFF
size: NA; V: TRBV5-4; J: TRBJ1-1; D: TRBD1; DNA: TGTGCCAGCAGCTCCGGGACAGGGGTGTCCACTGAAGCTTTCTTT; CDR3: CASSSGTGVSTEAFF
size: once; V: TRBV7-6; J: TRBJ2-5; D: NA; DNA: TGTGCCAGCAGCTCCCGGGAGACCCAGTACTTC; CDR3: CASSSRETQYF
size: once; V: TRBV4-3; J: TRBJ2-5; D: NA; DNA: TGCGCCAGCAGCCAAGATCACTTGGGTGAGACCCAGTACTTC; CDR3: CASSQDHLGETQYF
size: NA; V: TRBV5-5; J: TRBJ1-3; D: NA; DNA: TGTGCCAGCAGCCCGATCCGGGGGTCCCTCTCTGGAAACACCATATATTTT; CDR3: CASSPIRGSLSGNTIYF
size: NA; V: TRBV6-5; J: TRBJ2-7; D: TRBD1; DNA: TGTGCCAGCAGTTACCTCGGGACAGAGTATGACGAGCAGTACTTC; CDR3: CASSYLGTEYDEQYF
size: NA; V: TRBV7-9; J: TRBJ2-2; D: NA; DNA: TGTGCCAGCAGTCTTGACCCGCCGGGAGCCGGGGAGCTGTTTTTT; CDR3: CASSLDPPGAGELFF
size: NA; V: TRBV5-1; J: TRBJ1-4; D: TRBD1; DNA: TGCGCCAGCAGCTTGACAGGGGGCGACGAAAAACTGTTTTTT; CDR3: CASSLTGGDEKLFF
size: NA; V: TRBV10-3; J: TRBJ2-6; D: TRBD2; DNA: TGTGCCATCAGTGAGCCGGGGGGCAACGTCCTGACTTTC; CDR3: CAISEPGGNVLTF